Below are 4 T cell receptor beta chains sequenced from a single sample in a study of vaccination and CD4 T cells after COVID-19. Their target antigens are unknown. Sequencing of the DNA from cultured CD4+ T cells was carried out with the Oncomine TCR Beta short-read assay. TCRdb re-analysed the PCR reads in MiXCR, keeping a single row per CDR3 protein. The data show under 25,000 distinct CDR3 sequences, around 46% seen once. Sample treatment: roughly 10-day PBMC culture with coronavirus spike peptide pools or control peptides (ViraFEST assay). The sample in question was CD4+ T cells from blood, cultured in vitro, obtained after SARS-CoV-2 vaccination. Every receptor here comes from a human donor who had recovered from COVID-19.

This sequence joins TRBV12-3 or TRBV12-4 and TRBJ1-2; maybe TRBD1 (6 bases). The CDR3 is 14 amino acids. Trimming removed 5 bases at V and 4 bases at J, with 14 bases between. This CDR3 is CASSHNRVGYGYTF. CDR3 DNA: TGTGCCAGCAGTCACAACAGGGTCGGCTATGGCTACACCTTC.

The chain links TRBV27 to TRBJ2-5; 9 nucleotides match TRBD2. The ends lost 2 bases at V and 2 bases at J; junction bases unmatched: 3. CDR3 length: 15 residues. CDR1 and CDR2 from the germline V gene are MNHEY and SMNVEV (reference sequence). CDR3 loop: CASSLQRGDQETQYF. CDR3 DNA sequence: TGTGCCAGCAGTTTACAGCGGGGGGATCAAGAGACCCAGTACTTC.

The chain is built from TRBV6-2 or TRBV6-3 and TRBJ2-5; TRBD1 agrees at 8 bases. The CDR3 covers 14 residues. Germline V gene sequence: CDR1 MNHEY, CDR2 SVGEGT. Trimming cost V 2 bases and J 2 bases; bases outside gene matches: 1. CDR3 protein: CASSYRTGQETQYF. The CDR3 DNA reads TGTGCCAGCAGTTACCGGACAGGGCAAGAGACCCAGTACTTC.

The chain joins TRBV20-1 to TRBJ1-1; 8 bases agree with TRBD1. The length of the CDR3 is 15 residues. The V segment lost 4 bases and the J segment 0 bases; nucleotides outside the gene matches: 7. Germline V gives CDR1 DFQATT, CDR2 SNEGSKA (reference sequence). The CDR3 reads CSATQGTGLNTEAFF. CDR3 nucleotide sequence: TGCAGTGCTACCCAAGGGACAGGTTTGAACACTGAAGCTTTCTTT.